These 19 T cell receptor beta chains share one sample of origin, sequenced in a study of blood T cell repertoires in COVID-19. Clones were read by immunoSEQ multiplex PCR, and TCRdb kept only the in-frame ones, dropping some. This table has around 300,000 clones, 70% to 90% appearing once. Sequenced sample: peripheral blood. The source is a young woman who had recovered from COVID-19.

This clone was seen only a few times. A junction end diverges from the germline sequence, so it may reflect a read error. V usage is TRBV7-7 and J usage is TRBJ2-1; 11 nucleotides align to TRBD1. There are 14 residues in the CDR3. CDR1 and CDR2 (germline): SSHAT, FNYEAQ (reference sequence). CDR3 loop: CASSSGTGGNEQFF. The DNA for the CDR3 is TGTGCTAGCAGCTCCGGGACAGGGGGAAATGAGCAGTTCTTC. Together with reference TRBV7-7 and TRBJ2-1, the CDR3 gives the full variable domain: GAGVSQSPRYKVTKRGQDVTLRCDPISSHATLYWYQQALGQGPEFLTYFNYEAQPDKSGLPSDRFSAERPEGSISTLTIQRTEQRDSAMYRCASSSGTGGNEQFFGPGTRLTVL.

This clone has just one count. V is TRBV3-1 (or the pseudogene TRBV3-2) and J is TRBJ1-1; D is unresolved. V was pared by 1 base and J by 3 bases, with 12 bases between. Germline V gives CDR1 LGHDT, CDR2 YNNKEL (reference sequence). This CDR3 region has 15 residues. This CDR3 reads CASSQVRGSYTEAFF. CDR3 coding DNA: TGTGCCAGCAGCCAAGTCCGGGGATCTTACACTGAAGCTTTCTTT.

CDR3 DNA: TGTGCCAGCAGCCATCGACAGGGGAATGAAAAACTGTTTTTT. Protein product: CASSHRQGNEKLFF. The chain is built from TRBV3-1 (or the pseudogene TRBV3-2) and TRBJ1-4, with 8 positions matching TRBD1. J was trimmed by 5 bases and V by 3 bases; bases with no gene match: 2. The CDR3 spans 14 residues. Germline V lookup: CDR1 LGHDT, CDR2 YNNKEL (reference sequence).

Only a few counts were recorded for this clone. V and J are TRBV27 and TRBJ1-2, with D possibly matching TRBD1 (5 bases). Germline CDR1 reads MNHEY; CDR2 reads SMNVEV (reference sequence). There are 16 residues in the CDR3. The ends were cut back, 6 bases at V and 4 bases at J, with 21 bases in the middle. Here the CDR3 reads CASSSTAWGGTYGYTF. The CDR3 DNA reads as TGTGCCAGCAGCTCAACCGCCTGGGGGGGGACCTATGGCTACACCTTC.

This chain uses TRBV4-1 with TRBJ1-4, with a possible D match to TRBD1 (5 bases). CDR3 length: 14 amino acids. V shed 4 bases and J shed 8 bases, with 14 bases lying between them. The germline CDR1 and CDR2 sequences are MGHRA and YSYEKL. For the CDR3, the DNA is TGCGCCAGCAGCCTAATGCAGGAGGGGGAAAAACTGTTTTTT. Residues: CASSLMQEGEKLFF.

The chain combines TRBV5-5 with TRBJ1-6; tentatively, D is TRBD1 (6 bases). The germline V gene encodes CDR1 SGHKS and CDR2 YYEKEE (reference sequence). This CDR3 region has 14 residues. Trimming stripped 6 bases from V and 7 bases from J, with 14 bases between. The CDR3 sequence: CASMGAVGNSPLHF. The DNA of the CDR3 is TGTGCCAGCATGGGGGCCGTGGGCAATTCACCCCTCCACTTT.

The genes are TRBV15 and TRBJ1-6; TRBD1 aligns across 7 bases. Per the germline V gene, CDR1 is LNHNV and CDR2 is YYDKDF (reference sequence). This CDR3 contains 16 residues. After removal of 4 bases from V and 0 bases from J, the junction contained 3 bases not matched to a gene. This chain's CDR3 is CATSNWDSSYNSPLHF. The CDR3, as DNA: TGTGCCACCAGCAACTGGGACAGCTCCTATAATTCACCCCTCCACTTT.

This clone showed up just once. The CDR3 DNA is TGTGCCAGCAGCGAGGCGGATACTGGAAACACCATATATTTT. Protein product: CASSEADTGNTIYF. The rearrangement links TRBV5-8 to TRBJ1-3; D unresolved. Germline V gene lookup returns CDR1 SGHTS and CDR2 YDEGEE. Trimming left V 4 bases short and J 2 bases short, with 10 bases between. The CDR3 spans 14 residues.

V usage is TRBV11-2 and J usage is TRBJ1-1; perhaps TRBD1 as D (6 bases). This CDR3 contains 16 residues. Trimming left V 4 bases short and J 0 bases short, with 15 bases between. Germline V lookup: CDR1 SGHAT, CDR2 FQNNGV. The CDR3 region is CASSSIRDTLNTEAFF. In nucleotides, the CDR3 is TGTGCCAGCAGCTCCATCCGGGACACCCTGAACACTGAAGCTTTCTTT.

The chain carries TRBV30 and TRBJ2-7, with D possibly TRBD1 on 6 matching bases. Trimming removed 7 bases from V and 2 bases from J, with 12 bases in between. CDR3 length: 12 amino acids. CDR1 and CDR2 from the germline V gene are GTSNPN and SVGIG (reference sequence). The CDR3 bases are TGTGCCTTTAGACAGGAGGCCTACGAGCAGTACTTC. It codes for CAFRQEAYEQYF.

V and J are TRBV19 and TRBJ2-7; 9 bases fit TRBD1. This CDR3 spans 14 amino acids. The germline gives CDR1 LNHDA, CDR2 SQIVND (reference sequence). V lost 7 bases to trimming and J lost 2 bases; unmatched junction nucleotides: 6. DNA for the CDR3: TGTGCCAGTAATATGGGACAGGGCACCTACGAGCAGTACTTC. Residues: CASNMGQGTYEQYF.

The rearrangement links TRBV4-2 to TRBJ1-5; D ambiguous. The V end was cut by 0 bases, the J end by 6 bases, with 9 bases between. Looked up from germline, CDR1 is LGHNA and CDR2 is YNFKEQ. This CDR3 region has 14 residues. The CDR3 nucleotides are TGTGCCAGCAGCCAAGAATGGGGAGGTCAGCCCCAGCATTTT. This codes for CASSQEWGGQPQHF.

The chain has TRBV7-2 and TRBJ2-7; D may be TRBD2 (5 bases). Germline CDR1 and CDR2: SGHTA and FQGNSA. V was pared by 4 bases and J by 3 bases, with 13 bases between. The CDR3 is 14 residues long. This chain's CDR3 is CASSSGLSGYEQYF. CDR3 nucleotides: TGTGCCAGCAGCTCCGGGCTAAGCGGCTACGAGCAGTACTTC.

The chain has TRBV9 and TRBJ2-5; D is unclear. V was cut by 3 bases and J by 1 base, with 7 bases left in between. CDR3 length: 13 residues. The germline V gene has CDR1 SGDLS and CDR2 YYNGEE. CDR3 region: CASSATSQETQYF. DNA for the CDR3: TGTGCCAGCAGCGCAACAAGCCAAGAGACCCAGTACTTC.

The rearrangement links TRBV7-9 to TRBJ1-2, with D maybe TRBD1 (6 bases). The germline CDR1 and CDR2 sequences are SEHNR and FQNEAQ (reference sequence). V was clipped by 2 bases and J by 6 bases, with 10 bases between them. The CDR3 runs to 13 residues. CDR3: CASSLIGGHGYTF. DNA for the CDR3: TGTGCCAGCAGCTTAATCGGGGGGCATGGCTACACCTTC.

The chain links TRBV2 to TRBJ2-7, with 7 bases aligning to TRBD2. The CDR3 is 14 residues long. V lost 6 bases and J lost 6; bases outside the gene matches: 11. From germline, CDR1 is SNHLY and CDR2 FYNNEI. The CDR3 nucleotides are TGTGCCAGCAGCCTGGCTAGCGGATATGGCGAGCAGTACTTC. It is translated as CASSLASGYGEQYF.

The J gene is TRBJ2-3, the V gene TRBV10-1, with TRBD1 identical over 9 bases. J was trimmed by 3 bases and V by 5 bases; bases with no gene match: 12. The V gene's germline CDR1 is WNHNN and CDR2 SYGVQD (reference sequence). This CDR3 spans 17 amino acids. This CDR3 reads CASSLRTLGQGTDTQYF. The CDR3 DNA reads TGCGCCAGCAGTCTTCGTACTTTGGGACAGGGAACAGATACGCAGTATTTT.

The chain couples TRBV6-5 to TRBJ2-7; 9 bases fit TRBD1. Germline V gives CDR1 MNHEY, CDR2 SVGAGI. V was pared by 5 bases and J by 3 bases, with 5 bases of the junction left unmatched. The CDR3 sequence is 14 residues long. In DNA form, the CDR3 reads TGTGCCAGCAGTCGTGGGACAGGGAACTACGAGCAGTACTTC. Translating it yields CASSRGTGNYEQYF.

The V gene is TRBV3-1 (or the pseudogene TRBV3-2), the J gene TRBJ2-2; no clear D gene. Trimming removed 2 bases from V and 7 bases from J, with 17 bases in between. The CDR3 contains 16 residues. From germline, CDR1 is LGHDT and CDR2 YNNKEL (reference sequence). The CDR3 DNA sequence: TGTGCCAGCAGCCAACCTAGTGTGGCGTTTGGCGGGGAGCTGTTTTTT. Its protein is CASSQPSVAFGGELFF.